One sample yielded the 13 T cell receptor beta chains listed below, sequenced in a study of T cell changes during pregnancy in multiple sclerosis. Sequencing used immunoSEQ multiplex PCR; TCRdb keeps in-frame clones, though not all of them. The table has roughly 66,000 clones, about 90% seen once. The sequencing here drew on peripheral blood, taken in the first trimester of pregnancy. These receptors were taken from a female donor with multiple sclerosis, enrolled in a pregnancy study.

The chain couples TRBV6-4 to TRBJ2-1; tentatively, D is TRBD2 (6 bases). CDR1 MRHNA and CDR2 SNTAGT come from the germline V gene. The V end lost 0 bases, the J end lost 4 bases, and 13 bases lay between the germline ends. This CDR3 has 16 residues. Here the CDR3 reads CASSDSSRGRYNEQFF. The CDR3 DNA is TGTGCCAGCAGTGACTCTTCGCGGGGAAGATACAATGAGCAGTTCTTC.

The rearrangement uses TRBV5-4 and TRBJ2-7, with D possibly being TRBD1 (5 bases). Trimming stripped 0 bases from V and 1 base from J, with 8 bases between. Germline V gene lookup returns CDR1 SGHNT and CDR2 YYREEE (reference sequence). This CDR3 has 14 residues. The DNA of the CDR3 is TGTGCCAGCAGCTTGGGCGACAGTTCCTACGAGCAGTACTTC. Amino acids: CASSLGDSSYEQYF.

The CDR3 region has the DNA TGTGCCAGCAGCAGCCCACGGGAGGCCGCCTCTACCCAGTACTTC. Residues: CASSSPREAASTQYF. The V and J genes are TRBV5-6 and TRBJ2-5; 7 bases are shared with TRBD2. Trimming at V came to 4 bases and at J to 8 bases, leaving 14 bases not matched to a gene. CDR1 and CDR2 (germline): SGHDT, YYEEEE. CDR3 size: 15 residues.

The chain uses TRBV9 and TRBJ2-1, with 8 bases fitting TRBD1. Germline-derived CDR1 and CDR2 are SGDLS and YYNGEE. With 2 bases clipped from V and 9 bases from J, the junction kept 4 bases outside the gene matches. This CDR3 region has 13 residues. The CDR3 protein is CASSVTGTGEQFF. CDR3 nucleotide sequence: TGTGCCAGCAGCGTTACCGGGACAGGTGAGCAGTTCTTC.

This clone was observed once. The chain recombines TRBV7-2 with TRBJ1-1; tentatively, D is TRBD1 (5 bases). The V gene's germline CDR1 is SGHTA and CDR2 FQGNSA. There are 13 residues in the CDR3. V shed 3 bases and J shed 6 bases, with 11 bases lying between them. The CDR3 here is CASSLPGIPEAFF. CDR3 coding DNA: TGTGCCAGCAGCTTGCCAGGGATCCCTGAAGCTTTCTTT.

This clone was counted between two and nine times. This chain uses TRBV11-2 with TRBJ1-1, with a tentative D call TRBD1 (6 bases). The CDR3 is 15 residues long. CDR1 and CDR2 from the germline V gene are SGHAT and FQNNGV. V was trimmed by 3 bases and J by 2 bases, leaving 13 bases between them. The CDR3 here is CASSFNRDLNTEAFF. CDR3 DNA: TGTGCCAGCAGCTTCAACAGGGATCTTAACACTGAAGCTTTCTTT.

This rearrangement joins TRBV7-2 to TRBJ1-1; 7 nucleotides match TRBD1. The CDR3 covers 14 residues. From germline, CDR1 is SGHTA and CDR2 FQGNSA. V was pared by 7 bases and J by 2 bases, with 7 bases of the junction left unmatched. CDR3 nucleotides: TGTGCCAGCACCGGTGGGACAGATAACACTGAAGCTTTCTTT. Encoded protein: CASTGGTDNTEAFF.

The CDR3 coding sequence is TGTGCCAGCAGCGTAGAGGCAGGGTCTAGCTCTGGGGCCAACGTCCTGACTTTC. Residues: CASSVEAGSSSGANVLTF. The V call is TRBV9, the J call TRBJ2-6, with TRBD1 as a possible D gene (5 bases). V shed 0 bases and J shed 0 bases, with 13 bases lying between them. Germline V gives CDR1 SGDLS, CDR2 YYNGEE. This CDR3 has 18 residues.

In DNA form, the CDR3 reads TGTGCCAGCAGCACACGGGAGTCAGGGCGCAATAACTATGGCTACACCTTC. Translated, it gives CASSTRESGRNNYGYTF. The rearrangement joins TRBV21-1 to TRBJ1-2. TRBV21-1 constitutes a pseudogene. This CDR3 comprises 17 residues.

This chain joins TRBV7-8 and TRBJ1-2; no clear D. Germline V gene sequence: CDR1 SGHVS, CDR2 FQNEAQ. The CDR3 length is 17 residues. The V gene lost 1 base and the J gene lost 0 bases, with 15 bases spanning the gap. CDR3 DNA: TGTGCCAGCAGCTTAGGCCTCGGAGGAAATGCTAACTATGGCTACACCTTC. Translating it yields CASSLGLGGNANYGYTF. Complete variable domain (other parts from reference TRBV7-8 and TRBJ1-2): GAGVSQSPRYKVAKRGQDVALRCDPISGHVSLFWYQQALGQGPEFLTYFQNEAQLDKSGLPSDRFFAERPEGSVSTLKIQRTQQEDSAVYLCASSLGLGGNANYGYTFGSGTRLTVV.

This clone showed up just a few times. The J gene is TRBJ2-7, the V gene TRBV7-9; no reliable D call. V dropped 2 bases and J dropped 5 bases, with 13 bases sitting between them. This CDR3 spans 14 amino acids. CDR1 is SEHNR, CDR2 FQNEAQ, per germline (reference sequence). CDR3 coding DNA: TGTGCCAGCAGCTTATCTTGGCAAGAAAACGAGCAGTACTTC. It translates to CASSLSWQENEQYF.

This clone appeared once. The V call is TRBV28, the J call TRBJ2-7, with 9 nucleotides matching TRBD2. Germline V gene lookup returns CDR1 MDHEN and CDR2 SYDVKM. After removal of 8 bases from V and 2 bases from J, the junction contained 7 bases not matched to a gene. The CDR3 length is 14 residues. The CDR3 reads CASGSGRRTYEQYF. CDR3 sequence (DNA): TGTGCCAGCGGTAGCGGGAGACGGACCTACGAGCAGTACTTC. Looking up the rest from reference TRBV28 and TRBJ2-7 gives the full variable domain: DVKVTQSSRYLVKRTGEKVFLECVQDMDHENMFWYRQDPGLGLRLIYFSYDVKMKEKGDIPEGYSVSREKKERFSLILESASTNQTSMYLCASGSGRRTYEQYFGPGTRLTVT.

The chain joins TRBV30 to TRBJ2-7, with TRBD2 as a possible D gene (5 bases). The CDR3 has 13 amino acids. Germline V gives CDR1 GTSNPN, CDR2 SVGIG (reference sequence). V shed 3 bases and J shed 3 bases, with 12 bases lying between them. The CDR3 sequence is CAWSRDAGYEQYF. The CDR3 nucleotides are TGTGCCTGGAGCCGGGATGCCGGCTACGAGCAGTACTTC.